A single sample is the source of the 22 T cell receptor beta chains below, sequenced in a study of cytomegalovirus exposure and HLA in healthy donors. PCR amplification relied on 60 Vbeta primers (plus 13 Jbeta primers). Produced via immunoSEQ multiplex PCR; TCRdb's table is partial and in-frame only. This table has about 110,000 clones, about 70% appearing once. Sequenced: PBMCs. All receptors derive from a boy between 10 and 17 years old in good health and CMV-seronegative.

The chain carries TRBV7-2 and TRBJ1-4, with a possible D match to TRBD1 (6 bases). Germline loops: CDR1 SGHTA, CDR2 FQGNSA. CDR3 length: 14 amino acids. V dropped 5 bases and J dropped 8 bases, with 15 bases sitting between them. The CDR3: CASSQGPRAEKLFF. The CDR3 bases are TGTGCCAGCAGCCAGGGGCCTCGCGCCGAAAAACTGTTTTTT.

The chain employs TRBV7-3 and TRBJ1-2; D remains ambiguous. Germline V gene sequence: CDR1 SGHTA, CDR2 FQGTGA. Trimming pared 2 bases from V and 2 bases from J, leaving 3 bases between. The CDR3 length is 12 residues. CDR3 in amino acids: CASSLQNYGYTF. The CDR3 region has the DNA TGTGCCAGCAGCTTACAGAACTATGGCTACACCTTC.

This clone turned up a few times. The CDR3 DNA sequence: TGTGCCAGCAGGACAGGGGCTGCCTACGAGCAGTACTTC. Its translation: CASRTGAAYEQYF. The chain links TRBV10-3 to TRBJ2-7; TRBD1 matches 9 bases. The CDR3 loop spans 13 amino acids. The germline V gene encodes CDR1 ENHRY and CDR2 SYGVKD. V shed 10 bases and J 2 bases; nucleotides not matched to a gene: 6.

This sequence joins TRBV6-5 and TRBJ1-4; tentatively, D is TRBD1 (5 bases). CDR1 and CDR2 from the germline V gene are MNHEY and SVGAGI. Trimming took 7 bases from V and 3 from J, leaving 15 bases between them. The CDR3 sequence is 15 residues long. DNA for the CDR3: TGTGCCAGCAAATGGGGGGTGGAGGCTAATGAAAAACTGTTTTTT. Translation gives CASKWGVEANEKLFF.

This sequence joins TRBV2 and TRBJ2-2; D may be TRBD1 (7 bases). Trimming took off 7 bases at V and 6 bases at J, with 21 bases between the two ends. Germline values: CDR1 SNHLY, CDR2 FYNNEI. This CDR3 has 16 residues. In DNA, the CDR3 is TGTGCCAGCATGCCCCAGGGGGGATTGGTGTCCGGGGAGCTGTTTTTT. It specifies CASMPQGGLVSGELFF.

V gene TRBV5-8 combines with J gene TRBJ1-4, with D perhaps matching TRBD1 (5 bases). V lost 1 base, J lost 5 bases, and 9 bases lay in between. CDR1 SGHTS and CDR2 YDEGEE come from the germline V gene. The CDR3 runs to 14 residues. For the CDR3, the DNA is TGTGCCAGCAGCTTGACAGGACGAAATGAAAAACTGTTTTTT. Protein sequence: CASSLTGRNEKLFF.

CDR3 sequence reads: CASSLVRGASYNEQFF. CDR3 DNA: TGTGCCAGCAGCTTAGTGCGCGGGGCCTCCTACAATGAGCAGTTCTTC. V and J are TRBV11-2 and TRBJ2-1; TRBD2 might be the D (6 bases). The ends were cut back, 1 base at V and 0 bases at J, with 10 bases in the middle. This CDR3 has 16 amino acids. Per the germline V gene, CDR1 is SGHAT and CDR2 is FQNNGV. Based on the CDR3 plus reference TRBV11-2 and TRBJ2-1, the full variable domain is EAGVAQSPRYKIIEKRQSVAFWCNPISGHATLYWYQQILGQGPKLLIQFQNNGVVDDSQLPKDRFSAERLKGVDSTLKIQPAKLEDSAVYLCASSLVRGASYNEQFFGPGTRLTVL.

The rearrangement joins TRBV6-6 to TRBJ1-2; 7 bases line up with TRBD1. This CDR3 has 16 amino acids. Germline CDR1 and CDR2: MNHNY and SVGAGI (reference sequence). The ends lost 7 bases at V and 7 bases at J; junction bases unmatched: 18. CDR3 sequence: CASMAGTDVSLGGYTF. The CDR3 nucleotides are TGTGCCAGCATGGCCGGGACAGACGTATCTTTAGGTGGCTACACCTTC.

This chain connects TRBV7-6 to TRBJ2-1; tentatively, D is TRBD1 (6 bases). The germline gives CDR1 SGHVS, CDR2 FNYEAQ. The V end lost 1 base, the J end lost 0 bases, and 19 bases lay between the germline ends. CDR3 size: 19 residues. The CDR3 DNA follows: TGTGCCAGCAGCTTAGGAGGTGGGGCAGGGGCAAGCTCCTACAATGAGCAGTTCTTC. Protein: CASSLGGGAGASSYNEQFF.

This sequence joins TRBV30 and TRBJ2-7, with 8 bases that match TRBD1. The V gene's germline CDR1 is GTSNPN and CDR2 SVGIG (reference sequence). CDR3 length equals 13 residues. The junction had 6 bases not matched to a gene; V was cut back by 3 bases and J by 5 bases. The CDR3 spells CAWSRQGANEQYF. The CDR3 bases are TGTGCCTGGAGCAGGCAGGGGGCCAACGAGCAGTACTTC.

This clone was counted only a few times. The chain joins TRBV19 to TRBJ1-1; D call uncertain. The CDR3 length is 15 residues. The V and J ends lost 3 bases and 1 base respectively, with 12 bases between them. The germline gives CDR1 LNHDA, CDR2 SQIVND (reference sequence). Here the CDR3 DNA reads TGTGCCAGTAGTATCTCGAGGGCGGGGAACACTGAAGCTTTCTTT. It codes for CASSISRAGNTEAFF.

The V call is TRBV5-8, the J call TRBJ2-5; no firm D call. Germline V gene sequence: CDR1 SGHTS, CDR2 YDEGEE. The CDR3 runs to 15 residues. Between the trimmed V and J ends, which lost 1 base and 1 base, there was a span of 11 bases. The CDR3 protein is CASSLSRKAQETQYF. The CDR3 DNA is TGTGCCAGCAGCTTGTCCCGCAAAGCCCAAGAGACCCAGTACTTC.

This chain links TRBV6-1 with TRBJ2-5; possible D gene TRBD2, 6 bases. Germline CDR1 is MNHNS and CDR2 is SASEGT. This CDR3 spans 15 amino acids. V was pared by 2 bases and J by 7 bases, with 17 bases between. Written as DNA, the CDR3 is TGTGCCAGCAGTGAACAAAAAGTGAGAGCGGGGACCCAGTACTTC. Encoded protein: CASSEQKVRAGTQYF.

J is TRBJ2-6 and V is TRBV13; TRBD1 might be the D (6 bases). The germline CDR1 and CDR2 sequences are PRHDT and FYEKMQ (reference sequence). The CDR3 runs 15 residues. V was shortened by 1 base and J by 4 bases, with 8 bases between the two germline ends. CDR3 amino acids: CASSLEGTGANVLTF. CDR3 sequence (DNA): TGTGCCAGCAGCTTAGAAGGGACAGGGGCCAACGTCCTGACTTTC.

For the CDR3, the DNA is TGTGCCAGCAGCGTATTGGGACTCTTCGACCCCTACGAGCAGTACTTC. The encoded protein is CASSVLGLFDPYEQYF. The chain combines TRBV9 with TRBJ2-7; D may be TRBD2 (6 bases). This CDR3 spans 16 amino acids. The germline CDR1 and CDR2 sequences are SGDLS and YYNGEE. Trimming left V 1 base short and J 2 bases short, with 16 bases between.

CDR3 residues: CASRKGAKTEAFF. Written as DNA, the CDR3 is TGTGCCAGCAGGAAAGGGGCGAAGACTGAAGCTTTCTTT. This chain connects TRBV6-1 to TRBJ1-1; D might be TRBD1 (5 bases). The CDR3 covers 13 residues. V lost 6 bases and J 5 bases, leaving 13 bases between the germline ends. Germline assignment: CDR1 MNHNS and CDR2 SASEGT.

The chain carries TRBV6-5 and TRBJ2-1; TRBD2 matches at 7 bases. V lost 6 bases and J lost 3; bases outside the gene matches: 8. Germline values: CDR1 MNHEY, CDR2 SVGAGI. The CDR3 is 15 amino acids. CDR3 DNA: TGTGCCAGCAGCCTCCTGACTAGCAGCTACAATGAGCAGTTCTTC. It yields the protein CASSLLTSSYNEQFF.

V is TRBV5-4 and J is TRBJ2-7; D uncertain. V was pared by 4 bases and J by 0 bases, with 11 bases between. The CDR3 has 14 amino acids. Germline CDR1 is SGHNT and CDR2 is YYREEE (reference sequence). The CDR3 loop reads CASSPDRSSYEQYF. For the CDR3, the DNA is TGTGCCAGCAGCCCAGACCGGAGCTCCTACGAGCAGTACTTC.

V gene TRBV28 combines with J gene TRBJ2-3; 7 bases align to TRBD2. The CDR3 contains 15 residues. CDR1 is MDHEN, CDR2 SYDVKM, per germline. With V trimmed by 2 bases and J by 2 bases, 4 bases remained unmatched. CDR3: CASSLGGGPTDTQYF. Here the CDR3 DNA reads TGTGCCAGCAGTTTAGGCGGGGGACCCACAGATACGCAGTATTTT.

The chain uses TRBV30 and TRBJ2-7, with 9 positions matching TRBD1. This CDR3 spans 16 amino acids. Germline assignment: CDR1 GTSNPN and CDR2 SVGIG (reference sequence). The junction had 12 bases not matched to a gene; V was cut back by 3 bases and J by 3 bases. The CDR3 coding sequence is TGTGCCTGGAGGGGCCGAGGACAGGGGTCCTACTACGAGCAGTACGTC. It encodes CAWRGRGQGSYYEQYV.

The chain couples TRBV2 to TRBJ1-2; a weak D match, TRBD1 (5 bases). The CDR3 contains 15 residues. The germline V gene encodes CDR1 SNHLY and CDR2 FYNNEI. The V and J ends lost 0 bases and 5 bases respectively, with 13 bases between them. CDR3: CASSEAGRVDYGYTF. CDR3 coding DNA: TGTGCCAGCAGTGAAGCGGGCAGGGTCGATTATGGCTACACCTTC.

This rearrangement joins TRBV28 to TRBJ1-1; 7 nucleotides match TRBD1. The germline gives CDR1 MDHEN, CDR2 SYDVKM. CDR3 length equals 15 residues. The J segment lost 0 bases and the V segment lost 3 bases, leaving 4 bases of the junction unmatched. In DNA form, the CDR3 reads TGTGCCAGCAGTTTCCAACAGGGGATGAACACTGAAGCTTTCTTT. It translates to CASSFQQGMNTEAFF. Together with reference TRBV28 and TRBJ1-1, the CDR3 gives the full variable domain: DVKVTQSSRYLVKRTGEKVFLECVQDMDHENMFWYRQDPGLGLRLIYFSYDVKMKEKGDIPEGYSVSREKKERFSLILESASTNQTSMYLCASSFQQGMNTEAFFGQGTRLTVV.